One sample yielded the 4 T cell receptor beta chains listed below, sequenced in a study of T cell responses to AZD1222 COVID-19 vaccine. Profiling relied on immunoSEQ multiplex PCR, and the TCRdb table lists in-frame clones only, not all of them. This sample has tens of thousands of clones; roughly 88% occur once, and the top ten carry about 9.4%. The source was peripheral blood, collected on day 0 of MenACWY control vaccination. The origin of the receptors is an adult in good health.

The chain's CDR3 is CASSYSDSLYNSPLHF. The DNA of the CDR3 is TGTGCCAGCAGTTACTCGGACAGTTTATATAATTCACCCCTCCACTTT. The chain joins TRBV6-5 to TRBJ1-6; maybe TRBD1 (6 bases). CDR1 and CDR2 from the germline V gene are MNHEY and SVGAGI. Trimming cost V 0 bases and J 4 bases, with 10 bases left between them. The CDR3 runs 16 residues.

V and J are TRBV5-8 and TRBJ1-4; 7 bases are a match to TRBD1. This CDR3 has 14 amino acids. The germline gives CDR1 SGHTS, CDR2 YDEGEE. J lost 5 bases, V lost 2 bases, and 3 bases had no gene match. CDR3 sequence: CASSFGTVNEKLFF. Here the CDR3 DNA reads TGTGCCAGCAGCTTCGGGACAGTCAATGAAAAACTGTTTTTT.

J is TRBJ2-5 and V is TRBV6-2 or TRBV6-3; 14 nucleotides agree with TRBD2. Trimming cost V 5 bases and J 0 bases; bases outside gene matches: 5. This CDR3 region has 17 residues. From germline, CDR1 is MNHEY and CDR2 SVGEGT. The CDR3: CASSKTSGGEYQETQYF. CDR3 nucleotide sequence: TGTGCCAGCAGTAAGACTAGCGGGGGGGAGTACCAAGAGACCCAGTACTTC.

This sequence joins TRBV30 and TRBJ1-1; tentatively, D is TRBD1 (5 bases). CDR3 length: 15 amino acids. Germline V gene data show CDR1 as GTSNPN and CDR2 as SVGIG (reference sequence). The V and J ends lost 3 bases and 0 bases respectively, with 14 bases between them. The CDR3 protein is CAWRAPGGMNTEAFF. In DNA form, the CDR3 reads TGTGCCTGGAGGGCCCCCGGGGGAATGAACACTGAAGCTTTCTTT.